The rows below give T cell receptor beta chains drawn from one sample of a study of cytomegalovirus exposure and HLA in healthy donors. Data came from immunoSEQ multiplex PCR; TCRdb stores just in-frame clones and leaves some out. Of 37,000 or so clones listed, 74% are singletons. The sample was PBMCs. The source is a man aged 30 to 39 in good health and CMV-seronegative. CDR3s include the opening cysteine and the closing phenylalanine or tryptophan.

v_gene: TRBV5-1
CDR3aa: CASSLGSGRQETQYF

v_gene: TRBV10-3
CDR3aa: CAISEPNRGPEAFF

v_gene: TRBV9
CDR3aa: CASRKGQATNEKLFF

v_gene: TRBV18
CDR3aa: CASSQSKTGPDQPQHF

v_gene: TRBV6-1
CDR3aa: CASSEGGGRAGYTF

v_gene: TRBV18
CDR3aa: CASSPGQGRGELFF

v_gene: TRBV28
CDR3aa: CASSHSGLQIF

v_gene: TRBV7-9
CDR3aa: CASSPIGGANTEAFF

v_gene: TRBV27
CDR3aa: CASTSSGVPNNEQFF

v_gene: TRBV2
CDR3aa: CASNVKGAGELFF

v_gene: TRBV29-1
CDR3aa: CSATPGGNTGELFF

v_gene: TRBV30
CDR3aa: CAWSAWGDGSDTQYF

v_gene: TRBV21-1
CDR3aa: CASSTLARGYISNQPQHF

v_gene: TRBV2
CDR3aa: CASRDRVSSGANVLTF

v_gene: TRBV6-5
CDR3aa: CASRGTGGYGNTIYF

v_gene: TRBV28
CDR3aa: CASSLMTDNLYGYTF

v_gene: TRBV6-1
CDR3aa: CASSEAQGAIPQPQHF

v_gene: TRBV27
CDR3aa: CASSQAGRPNNEQFF

v_gene: TRBV27
CDR3aa: CASSFGGSGGTDTQYF

v_gene: TRBV19
CDR3aa: CASSYGGPSSNQPQHF

v_gene: TRBV19
CDR3aa: CASSIRTFYEQYF

v_gene: TRBV30
CDR3aa: CAWKIAGQETQYF

v_gene: TRBV19
CDR3aa: CASSQQPSSYNEQFF

v_gene: TRBV18
CDR3aa: CASSPGGYEQFF

v_gene: TRBV5-4
CDR3aa: CASSQQTGTYGYTF

v_gene: TRBV7-3
CDR3aa: CASSLSGGSHNEQFF

v_gene: TRBV7-9
CDR3aa: CASSSPRDSYNEQFF

v_gene: TRBV10-2
CDR3aa: CASSPTGTGGGYTF

v_gene: TRBV30
CDR3aa: CAWSLPIQETQYF

v_gene: TRBV19
CDR3aa: CASSIATGLRDEQYF

v_gene: TRBV14
CDR3aa: CASSQALASEQYF

v_gene: TRBV7-2
CDR3aa: CASSLKQGYTDTQYF

v_gene: TRBV6-5
CDR3aa: CASSSPRTRFTGELFF

v_gene: TRBV9
CDR3aa: CASRGRDRGSYGYTF

v_gene: TRBV6-6
CDR3aa: CASSQDRATDTQYF

v_gene: TRBV19
CDR3aa: CASSITSGSYEQYF

v_gene: TRBV7-5
CDR3aa: CARSLTSYRDAYSNQPQHF

v_gene: TRBV27
CDR3aa: CATKNRQGRTDTQYF

v_gene: TRBV6-6
CDR3aa: CASSHASGELQETQYF

v_gene: TRBV18
CDR3aa: CASRPGGSNEQYF

v_gene: TRBV19
CDR3aa: CASKGGLGSPGSGNTIYF